This T cell receptor beta chain was profiled in a study of regulatory T cells in long-lasting Graves disease (dated by TCRdb to about 2021). General notes on the study: In the newly diagnosed Graves' disease group, patients had been taking antithyroid drugs for less than 3 months. Patients with persistent Graves' disease were compared with patients with newly diagnosed Graves' disease using TCR sequencing and RNA sequencing of peripheral blood. The study was registered as a clinical trial and conducted in China. A total of roughly 35 samples underwent TCR sequencing: about 13 from persistent and roughly 20 from newly diagnosed Graves' disease patients.

This clonotype was counted at least ten times. The clone's antigen remains unknown. The input lacks base qualities; no much larger clone sits a single base away. There are 15 amino acids in the CDR3, from cysteine to phenylalanine inclusive. Only CDR3 DNA is held: 45 bases, read in frame from base 1. At the junction V is shortened by 3 bases and J by 6 bases; bases outside the gene matches: 5. Via the germline V gene, CDR1 is SGHTA and CDR2 FQGTGA. Read against the paper, the sample's time point label means: newly diagnosed GD, antithyroid drugs for less than 3 months. For both TCR sequencing and RNA sequencing, RNA was extracted from PBMCs in TRIzol. The diagnosis of Graves' disease followed American Thyroid Association guidelines. The patients came from an endocrinology department in Xi'an, China. From each patient, approximately 10 milliliters of peripheral blood was collected into an EDTA anticoagulant tube. PBMCs were isolated by Ficoll Paque Plus density gradient separation without further T cell sorting. An Agilent 2100 Bioanalyzer and agarose gel were used to assess RNA quality, and a NanoDrop 2000 was used to measure RNA concentration.

Results and caveats for the whole study, not just this receptor: The study examined only peripheral blood because the primary lesion, thyroid tissue, could not be accessed. Sequencing and analysis were limited to the TCR beta chain. As a limitation, the authors acknowledged that the small sample size may reduce accuracy. More public clonotypes were shared among persistent patients (around 3,000) than among newly diagnosed patients (under 1,000). Lower TCR Shannon entropy and fewer highly expanded clones were observed in persistent Graves' disease patients than in newly diagnosed patients, which suggested clonal expansion. Preferential use of TRBV28, TRBJ1-2 and TRBJ2-5 was observed in persistent disease, whereas TRBV20-1 and TRBJ2-1 were favored in newly diagnosed disease.

Libraries were made using multiplex PCR. The sequencing machine was an Illumina HiSeq 4000. CDR3 regions were amplified by Arm-PCR with iRepertoire HTBI primers to construct TCR beta libraries. PCR products were gel purified before sequencing. In the original analysis: Gene usage analysis of CDR3 amino acid clonotypes relied on the roughly 58 TRBV and 14 TRBJ segments identified across samples. COPE and FqMerger were used to merge filtered high-quality paired reads into contigs. BLAST was used to align contigs to the IMGT TRBV, TRBD and TRBJ reference genes, and CDR3 was defined following IMGT. Clonotypes above 0.1% frequency were classified as highly expanded clones. Shannon entropy was used to measure repertoire diversity, and the Gini coefficient was used to measure V-J evenness. A clonotype found in more than one individual was treated as public. Starting from the raw public reads, TCRdb applied fastp trimming at Q25, assembled clones with MiXCR and retained in-frame beta chains. Rows matching on CDR3 protein sequence are summarized as one entry with the most common DNA and genes. V and J calls and clone size were set by TCRdb, not the authors. The sample table contains roughly 530,000 distinct CDR3 sequences; only one count was recorded for about 16% of them. The ten top clones hold roughly 25% of the sample.

These data also formed part of another study, on T cells in Graves' hyperthyroidism and ophthalmopathy. As the second publication notes: A patient counted as having stable Graves' hyperthyroidism if no progression to ophthalmopathy occurred over 18 months of follow-up. Hyperthyroidism patients were newly diagnosed, had a disease duration of under 2 months, and were aged 18 to 65 years. Exclusion was applied to patients with uncontrolled infections, other autoimmune diseases, pregnancy or lactation. Clinical symptoms, serum thyroxine and TRAb, thyroid ultrasound, and orbital computed tomography formed the basis for the diagnoses. For the first round of RT-PCR on the TCR CDR3, the HTBI primer set was used together with the Qiagen OneStep RT-PCR kit. Blood samples also contained most of the expanded thyroid clonotypes (frequency above 0.001), which suggests that blood repertoires may reflect thyroid immune responses. A 13 V-J signature model separated ophthalmopathy from stable hyperthyroidism, with over 85% sensitivity and about 81% specificity in cross-validation and 80%/75% in testing. In validation, the model predicted progression to ophthalmopathy with approximately 71% sensitivity and approximately 74% specificity, a median of 6.5 months before onset. A discovery cohort of about a hundred patients, roughly 43 with Graves' ophthalmopathy and 57 with stable Graves' hyperthyroidism, was used to find distinguishing TCR V-J signatures. Whether ophthalmopathy could be predicted prospectively was tested in an independent validation cohort made up of roughly 19 hyperthyroidism patients plus 17 patients who later progressed to ophthalmopathy. For training and testing, the 95 to 100 patients in the discovery cohort were randomly divided in a 7:3 ratio. In addition, the study compared T-cell repertoires in thyroid tissue and in blood from over 5 Graves' hyperthyroidism patients. After blood sampling, hyperthyroidism patients were treated with methimazole at a starting dose of 30 mg daily, and ophthalmopathy patients were treated with high-dose intravenous methylprednisolone. The libraries were constructed in a second round of multiplex PCR and then size-selected and purified. Libraries were sequenced paired-end with 100 bp reads on an Illumina HiSeq2000. SOAPnuke was used to process the raw data, throwing out any read that contained adapters or uncalled bases, had a mean Phred below 15, or lacked an exact constant-primer or identifier match. COPE v1.2.5 was used to merge the high-quality paired reads, and each unique nucleotide sequence was defined as a clonotype. MiTCR v1.1 was used to align clonotypes to the IMGT TRBV, TRBD and TRBJ reference segments. Analysis was restricted to V-J combinations with a frequency above 0.0001, which covered approximately 99% of repertoires. The TCS score was defined as F50 (clonal expansion) divided by E x V (chaos), with BLOSUM62-based TCRdist calculated between CDR3 peptides within each V-J. Welch's t-statistics and random forest reduced several hundred V-J features to roughly 13, which were used in a naive Bayes classifier (R e1071). No statistical method was used to fix the sample size in advance, and group allocation was not hidden from the investigators. According to the paper, TCR Vbeta CDR3 sequencing was carried out on over 130 peripheral blood samples, which came from approximately 41 ophthalmopathy, some 73 hyperthyroidism and roughly 17 progressor patients.

The clonotype originates from a woman aged 35-65 years with Graves disease. Donor details come from another sample of the same person, matched by shared clones. The rearrangement joined TRBV7-3 to TRBJ2-1; 10 junctional bases match TRBD2. The sequencing here drew on peripheral blood mononuclear cells (PBMCs), taken at new diagnosis, from a patient treated with antithyroid drugs. The nucleotide sequence is given as TGTGCCAGCAGCTTCTCTAGCGGGAGTTCCAATGAGCAGTTCTTC. It encodes CASSFSSGSSNEQFF.